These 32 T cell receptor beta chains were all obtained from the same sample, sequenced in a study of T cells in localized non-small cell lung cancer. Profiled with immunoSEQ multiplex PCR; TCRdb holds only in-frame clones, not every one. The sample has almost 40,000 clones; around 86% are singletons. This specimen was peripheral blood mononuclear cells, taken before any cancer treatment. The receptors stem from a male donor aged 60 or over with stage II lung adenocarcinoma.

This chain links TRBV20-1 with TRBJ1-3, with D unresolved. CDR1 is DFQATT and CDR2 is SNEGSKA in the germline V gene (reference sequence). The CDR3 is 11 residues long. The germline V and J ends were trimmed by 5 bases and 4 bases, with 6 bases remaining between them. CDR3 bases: TGCAGTGCTTACGACGGAAACACCATATATTTT. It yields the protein CSAYDGNTIYF.

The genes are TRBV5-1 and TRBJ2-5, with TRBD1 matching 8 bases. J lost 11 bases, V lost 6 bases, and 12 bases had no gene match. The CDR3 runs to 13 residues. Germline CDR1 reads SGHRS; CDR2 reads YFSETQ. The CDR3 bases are TGCGCCAGCACCCTGGGGCAGGGGGCCGCGCAGTACTTC. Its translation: CASTLGQGAAQYF. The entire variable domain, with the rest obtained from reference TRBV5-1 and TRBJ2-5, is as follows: KAGVTQTPRYLIKTRGQQVTLSCSPISGHRSVSWYQQTPGQGLQFLFEYFSETQRNKGNFPGRFSGRQFSNSRSEMNVSTLELGDSALYLCASTLGQGAAQYFGPGTRLLVL.

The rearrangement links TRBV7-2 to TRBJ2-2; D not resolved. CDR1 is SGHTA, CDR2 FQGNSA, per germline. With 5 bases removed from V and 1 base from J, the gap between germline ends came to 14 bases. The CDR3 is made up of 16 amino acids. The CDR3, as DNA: TGTGCCAGCAGCCCGAGGCCAGTGGGGAACACCGGGGAGCTGTTTTTT. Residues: CASSPRPVGNTGELFF. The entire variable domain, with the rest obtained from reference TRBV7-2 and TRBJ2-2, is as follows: GAGVSQSPSNKVTEKGKDVELRCDPISGHTALYWYRQSLGQGLEFLIYFQGNSAPDKSGLPSDRFSAERTGGSVSTLTIQRTQQEDSAVYLCASSPRPVGNTGELFFGEGSRLTVL.

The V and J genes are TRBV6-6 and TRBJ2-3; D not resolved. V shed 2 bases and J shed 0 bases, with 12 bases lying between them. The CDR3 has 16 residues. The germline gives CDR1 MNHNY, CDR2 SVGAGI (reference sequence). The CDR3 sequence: CASSYVRVESTDTQYF. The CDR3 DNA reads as TGTGCCAGCAGTTACGTTCGGGTTGAGAGCACAGATACGCAGTATTTT.

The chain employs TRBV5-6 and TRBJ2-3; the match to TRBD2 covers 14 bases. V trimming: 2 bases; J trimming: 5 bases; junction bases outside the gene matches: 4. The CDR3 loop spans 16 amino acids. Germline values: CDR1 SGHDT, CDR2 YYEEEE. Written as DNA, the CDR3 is TGTGCCAGCAGCTTAAGGGGGACTAGCGGGAGAGATACGCAGTATTTT. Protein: CASSLRGTSGRDTQYF.

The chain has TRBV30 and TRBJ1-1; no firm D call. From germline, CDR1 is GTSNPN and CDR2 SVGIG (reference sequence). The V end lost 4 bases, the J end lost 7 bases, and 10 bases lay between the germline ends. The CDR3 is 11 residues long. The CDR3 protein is CAWNKLGEAFF. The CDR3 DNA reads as TGTGCCTGGAATAAGCTGGGTGAAGCTTTCTTT.

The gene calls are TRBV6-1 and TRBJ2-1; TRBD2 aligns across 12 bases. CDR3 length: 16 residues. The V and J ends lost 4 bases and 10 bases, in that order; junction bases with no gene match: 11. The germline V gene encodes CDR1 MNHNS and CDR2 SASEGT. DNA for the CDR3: TGTGCCAGCAGTGGCTTTACTAGCGGGAGGAGCGGCGAGCAGTTCTTC. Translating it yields CASSGFTSGRSGEQFF.

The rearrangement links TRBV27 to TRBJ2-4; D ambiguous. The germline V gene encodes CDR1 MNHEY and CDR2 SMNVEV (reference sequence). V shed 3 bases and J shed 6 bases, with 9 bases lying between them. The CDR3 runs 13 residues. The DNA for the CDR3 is TGTGCCAGCAGTTTGGGGAAGGGAAACATTCAGTACTTC. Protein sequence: CASSLGKGNIQYF.

The CDR3 nucleotides are TGTGCCAGCAGCTTGTCCGGGACCTACAATGAGCAGTTCTTC. Protein: CASSLSGTYNEQFF. The V call is TRBV5-4, the J call TRBJ2-1, with a possible D match to TRBD2 (5 bases). The CDR3 sequence is 14 residues long. Germline CDR1 and CDR2: SGHNT and YYREEE (reference sequence). V lost 1 base and J lost 2, with 7 bases in between.

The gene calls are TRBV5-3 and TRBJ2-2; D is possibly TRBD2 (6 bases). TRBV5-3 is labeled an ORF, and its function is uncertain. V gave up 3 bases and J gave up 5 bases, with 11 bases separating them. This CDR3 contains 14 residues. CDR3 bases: TGTGCCAGAAGCTCCGAGGCGGGGACCGGGGAGCTGTTTTTT. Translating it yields CARSSEAGTGELFF.

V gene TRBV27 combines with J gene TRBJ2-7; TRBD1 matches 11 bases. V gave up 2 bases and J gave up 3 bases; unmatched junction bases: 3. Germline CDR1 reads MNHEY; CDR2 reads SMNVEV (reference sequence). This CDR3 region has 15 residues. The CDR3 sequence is CASSLKGQGGYEQYF. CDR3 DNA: TGTGCCAGCAGTTTAAAGGGACAGGGGGGCTACGAGCAGTACTTC.

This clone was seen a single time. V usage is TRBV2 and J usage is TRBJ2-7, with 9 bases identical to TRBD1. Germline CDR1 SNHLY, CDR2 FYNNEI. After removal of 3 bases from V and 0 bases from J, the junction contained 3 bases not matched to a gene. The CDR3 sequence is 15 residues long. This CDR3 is CASSDMTGGSYEQYF. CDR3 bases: TGTGCCAGCAGTGATATGACAGGGGGCTCCTACGAGCAGTACTTC. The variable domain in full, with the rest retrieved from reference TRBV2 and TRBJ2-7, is EPEVTQTPSHQVTQMGQEVILRCVPISNHLYFYWYRQILGQKVEFLVSFYNNEISEKSEIFDDQFSVERPDGSNFTLKIRSTKLEDSAMYFCASSDMTGGSYEQYFGPGTRLTVT.

In DNA form, the CDR3 reads TGTGCCACCAGCAGAGACGGACAGTCGAATTCACCCCTCCACTTT. This translates into CATSRDGQSNSPLHF. The chain uses TRBV15 and TRBJ1-6; possibly TRBD1 for D (6 bases). This CDR3 spans 15 amino acids. V lost 0 bases, J lost 7 bases, and 10 bases lay in between. Germline loops: CDR1 LNHNV, CDR2 YYDKDF (reference sequence).

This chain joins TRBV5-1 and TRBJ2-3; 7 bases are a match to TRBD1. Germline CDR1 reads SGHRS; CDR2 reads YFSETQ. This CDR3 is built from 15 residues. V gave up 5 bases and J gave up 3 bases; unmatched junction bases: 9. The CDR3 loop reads CASRRQGVVTDTQYF. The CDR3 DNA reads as TGCGCCAGCAGACGGCAGGGGGTGGTAACAGATACGCAGTATTTT. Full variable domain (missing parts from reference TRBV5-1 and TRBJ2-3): KAGVTQTPRYLIKTRGQQVTLSCSPISGHRSVSWYQQTPGQGLQFLFEYFSETQRNKGNFPGRFSGRQFSNSRSEMNVSTLELGDSALYLCASRRQGVVTDTQYFGPGTRLTVL.

As DNA, the CDR3 is TGTGCCAGCAGCTTACTCCACAGGAACGATGGCTACACCTTC. This codes for CASSLLHRNDGYTF. The rearrangement joins TRBV7-9 to TRBJ1-2; maybe TRBD1 (5 bases). Germline CDR1 SEHNR, CDR2 FQNEAQ (reference sequence). This CDR3 has 14 residues. Trimming took 2 bases from V and 6 from J, leaving 13 bases between them.

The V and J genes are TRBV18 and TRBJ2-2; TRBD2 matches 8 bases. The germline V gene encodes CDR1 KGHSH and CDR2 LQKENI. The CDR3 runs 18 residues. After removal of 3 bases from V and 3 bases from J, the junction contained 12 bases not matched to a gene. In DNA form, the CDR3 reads TGTGCCAGCTCACCCAATCCCCCCAGCGGGAGTTACACCGGGGAGCTGTTTTTT. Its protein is CASSPNPPSGSYTGELFF.

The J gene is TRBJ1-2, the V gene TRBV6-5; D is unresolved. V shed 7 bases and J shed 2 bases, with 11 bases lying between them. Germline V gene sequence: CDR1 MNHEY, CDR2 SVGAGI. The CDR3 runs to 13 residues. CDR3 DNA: TGTGCCAGCACCCGCGGACGGAACTATGGCTACACCTTC. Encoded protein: CASTRGRNYGYTF.

The chain's CDR3 is CASSLGAEAFF. CDR3 coding DNA: TGTGCCAGCAGCTTGGGCGCTGAAGCTTTCTTT. The chain joins TRBV5-8 to TRBJ1-1; no clear D. Trimming cost V 0 bases and J 6 bases, with 3 bases left between them. Germline V gene sequence: CDR1 SGHTS, CDR2 YDEGEE. CDR3 length: 11 residues.

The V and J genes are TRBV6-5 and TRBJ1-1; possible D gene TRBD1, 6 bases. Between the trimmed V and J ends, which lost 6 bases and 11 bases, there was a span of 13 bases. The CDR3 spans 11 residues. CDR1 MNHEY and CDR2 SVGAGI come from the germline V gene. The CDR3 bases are TGTGCCAGCAGCGGATTTGGGGGCGCTTTCTTT. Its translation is CASSGFGGAFF.

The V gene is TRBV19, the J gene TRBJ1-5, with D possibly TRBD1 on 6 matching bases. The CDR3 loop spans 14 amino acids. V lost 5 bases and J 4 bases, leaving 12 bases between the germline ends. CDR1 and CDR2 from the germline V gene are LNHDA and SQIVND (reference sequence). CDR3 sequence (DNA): TGTGCCAGTAGTCCGGGACACCTTAATCAGCCCCAGCATTTT. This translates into CASSPGHLNQPQHF.

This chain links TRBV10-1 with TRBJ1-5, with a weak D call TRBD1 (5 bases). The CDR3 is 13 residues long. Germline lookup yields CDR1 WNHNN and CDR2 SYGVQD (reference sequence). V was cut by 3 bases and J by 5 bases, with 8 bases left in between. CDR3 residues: CASSDEGDQPQHF. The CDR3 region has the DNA TGCGCCAGCAGTGATGAAGGGGATCAGCCCCAGCATTTT.

The DNA for the CDR3 is TGTGCCAGTAGAACGGGGACAGGGATTTTCGCCGGGGAGCTGTTTTTT. As protein: CASRTGTGIFAGELFF. V and J are TRBV19 and TRBJ2-2; 9 nucleotides agree with TRBD1. The CDR3 length is 16 residues. V shed 6 bases and J 6 bases; nucleotides not matched to a gene: 11. Looked up from germline, CDR1 is LNHDA and CDR2 is SQIVND (reference sequence). The variable domain in full, with the rest retrieved from reference TRBV19 and TRBJ2-2, is DGGITQSPKYLFRKEGQNVTLSCEQNLNHDAMYWYRQDPGQGLRLIYYSQIVNDFQKGDIAEGYSVSREKKESFPLTVTSAQKNPTAFYLCASRTGTGIFAGELFFGEGSRLTVL.

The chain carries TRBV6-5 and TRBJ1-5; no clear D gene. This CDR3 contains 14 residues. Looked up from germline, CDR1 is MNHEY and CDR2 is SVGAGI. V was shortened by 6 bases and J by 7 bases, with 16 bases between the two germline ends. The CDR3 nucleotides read TGTGCCAGCAGAAAAGGAGGGCGGGAACAGCCCCAGCATTTT. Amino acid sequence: CASRKGGREQPQHF.

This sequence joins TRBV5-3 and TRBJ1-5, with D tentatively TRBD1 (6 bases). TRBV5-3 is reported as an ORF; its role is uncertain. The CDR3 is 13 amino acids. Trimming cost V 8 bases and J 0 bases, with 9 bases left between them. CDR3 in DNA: TGTGCCAGGGGGACACATAGCAATCAGCCCCAGCATTTT. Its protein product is CARGTHSNQPQHF.

CDR3 in amino acids: CASSESSRGPDSYEQYF. CDR3 nucleotides: TGCGCCAGCAGTGAGTCGTCCCGGGGGCCCGACTCCTACGAGCAGTACTTC. This chain uses TRBV10-1 with TRBJ2-7, with D perhaps being TRBD1 or TRBD2 (6 bases each). V lost 0 bases to trimming and J lost 0 bases, with 15 bases between them. Germline CDR1 WNHNN, CDR2 SYGVQD (reference sequence). The CDR3 sequence is 17 residues long.

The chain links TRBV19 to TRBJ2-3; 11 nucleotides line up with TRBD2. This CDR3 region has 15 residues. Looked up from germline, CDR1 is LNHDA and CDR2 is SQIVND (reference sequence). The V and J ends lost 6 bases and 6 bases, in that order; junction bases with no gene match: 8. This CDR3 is CASSRLAGLQDTQYF. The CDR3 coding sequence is TGTGCCAGTAGCAGACTAGCGGGATTACAGGATACGCAGTATTTT.

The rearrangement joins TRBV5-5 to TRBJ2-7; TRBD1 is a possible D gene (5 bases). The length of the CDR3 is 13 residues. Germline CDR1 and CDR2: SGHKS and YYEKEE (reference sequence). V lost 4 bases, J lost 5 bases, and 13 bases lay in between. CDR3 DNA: TGTGCCAGCAGCCCCGGGCCAGGGCACGAGCAGTACTTC. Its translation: CASSPGPGHEQYF. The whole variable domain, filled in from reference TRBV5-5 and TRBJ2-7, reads DAGVTQSPTHLIKTRGQQVTLRCSPISGHKSVSWYQQVLGQGPQFIFQYYEKEERGRGNFPDRFSARQFPNYSSELNVNALLLGDSALYLCASSPGPGHEQYFGPGTRLTVT.

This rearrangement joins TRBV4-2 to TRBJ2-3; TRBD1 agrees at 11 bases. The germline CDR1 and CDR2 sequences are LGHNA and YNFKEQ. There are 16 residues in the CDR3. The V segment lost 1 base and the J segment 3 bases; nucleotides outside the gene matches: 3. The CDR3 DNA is TGTGCCAGCAGCCAAGGGGACAGGGGGTTGACAGATACGCAGTATTTT. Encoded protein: CASSQGDRGLTDTQYF.

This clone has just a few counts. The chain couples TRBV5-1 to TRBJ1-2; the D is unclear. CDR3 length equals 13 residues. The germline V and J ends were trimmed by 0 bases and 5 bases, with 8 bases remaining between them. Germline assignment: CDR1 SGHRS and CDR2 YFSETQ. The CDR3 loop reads CASSLGQMYGYTF. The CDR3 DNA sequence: TGCGCCAGCAGCTTGGGGCAGATGTATGGCTACACCTTC.

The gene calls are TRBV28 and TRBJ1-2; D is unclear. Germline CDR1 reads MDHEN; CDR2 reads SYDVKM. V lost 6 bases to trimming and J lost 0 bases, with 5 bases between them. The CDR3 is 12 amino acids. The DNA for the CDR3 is TGTGCCAGCAGACCCCCTAACTATGGCTACACCTTC. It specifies CASRPPNYGYTF.

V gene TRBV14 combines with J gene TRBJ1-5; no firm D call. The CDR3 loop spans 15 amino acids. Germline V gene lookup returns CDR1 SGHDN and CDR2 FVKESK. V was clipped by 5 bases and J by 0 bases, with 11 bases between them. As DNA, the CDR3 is TGTGCCAGCAGCTGGCAGTGGGATAGCAATCAGCCCCAGCATTTT. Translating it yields CASSWQWDSNQPQHF.

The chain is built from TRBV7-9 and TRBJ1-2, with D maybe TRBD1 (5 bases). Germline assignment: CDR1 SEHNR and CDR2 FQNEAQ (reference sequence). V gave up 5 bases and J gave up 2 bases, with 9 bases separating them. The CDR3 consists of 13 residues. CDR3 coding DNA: TGTGCCAGCAGCCCGGGGGTCAACTATGGCTACACCTTC. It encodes CASSPGVNYGYTF.